This T cell receptor beta chain was recorded in a study of shared clonotypes between healthy human individuals. Produced via immunoSEQ multiplex PCR; TCRdb's table is partial and in-frame only. The sample records around 650,000 clones, 95% to 96% being singletons. Of note for this clone: Its specificity is not known.

Overall study results and limits: Sampling used blood alone; tissue repertoires probably differ. The generation probabilities recorded for non-shared clonotypes fell below those of clonotypes shared by all four donors.

CD45RO negativity and positive selection for CCR7 defined naive CD8 cells, a population that excluded terminally differentiated effector memory CD45RA+ cells. The donors, healthy adults who were HIV-negative, had experienced no recent acute infections or vaccinations. Per the germline V gene, CDR1 is SEHNR and CDR2 is FQNEAQ (reference sequence). This CDR3 has 17 amino acids. Trimming took off 5 bases at V and 4 bases at J, with 22 bases between the two ends. Sequencing was carried out using naive CD8+ T cells sorted from blood. J is TRBJ2-3 and V is TRBV7-9, with D perhaps TRBD1 (6 bases). This clonotype was sampled from a woman aged 25 to 39 in good health. CDR3 bases: TGTGCCAGCAGCCATCCTAATGGCAGGGGTCGGGCAGATACGCAGTATTTT. Translation: CASSHPNGRGRADTQYF.